The 13 T cell receptor beta chains below come from one sample, sequenced in a study of blood T cell repertoires in COVID-19. Only in-frame clones appear in the TCRdb table, and some are missing; sequencing was by immunoSEQ multiplex PCR. Among some 96,000 clones listed, 85% were seen once. Input material: peripheral blood. These TCRs come from a man aged 50 or older with active or convalescent COVID-19.

The chain is built from TRBV30 and TRBJ1-1, with D perhaps TRBD1 (5 bases). The CDR3 extends over 13 amino acids. Looked up from germline, CDR1 is GTSNPN and CDR2 is SVGIG (reference sequence). Trimming removed 2 bases from V and 6 bases from J, with 13 bases in between. CDR3 amino acids: CAWSITGLPEAFF. The CDR3 DNA reads as TGTGCCTGGAGTATCACAGGCCTACCTGAAGCTTTCTTT.

This chain links TRBV19 with TRBJ2-3; TRBD2 is a possible D gene (7 bases). Germline V lookup: CDR1 LNHDA, CDR2 SQIVND (reference sequence). CDR3 length equals 13 residues. Trimming cost V 7 bases and J 5 bases, with 13 bases left between them. The CDR3 loop is CASNGGPRDTQYF. DNA of the CDR3: TGTGCCAGTAACGGGGGGCCTAGAGATACGCAGTATTTT.

This clone came up once. The rearrangement joins TRBV3-1 (or the pseudogene TRBV3-2) to TRBJ2-3; 7 nucleotides agree with TRBD2. This CDR3 has 18 residues. Per germline, CDR1 LGHDT and CDR2 YNNKEL (reference sequence). With 1 base clipped from V and 4 bases from J, the junction kept 14 bases outside the gene matches. The CDR3, as DNA: TGTGCCAGCAGCCAAGGCTCTATCGAGACTAGCAACGCAGATACGCAGTATTTT. Protein product: CASSQGSIETSNADTQYF.

The chain carries TRBV29-1 and TRBJ2-5, with 8 nucleotides matching TRBD2. Unmatched junction bases numbered 9, after V lost 3 bases and J lost 6 bases. Germline loops: CDR1 SQVTM, CDR2 ANQGSEA. The CDR3 runs to 14 residues. The CDR3 bases are TGCAGCGTTGACACCAGCGGGAGTGGTAAGACCCAGTACTTC. Residues: CSVDTSGSGKTQYF.

This clone was detected a few times. V and J are TRBV7-2 and TRBJ2-5; tentatively, D is TRBD1 (5 bases). The V end was cut by 0 bases, the J end by 5 bases, with 13 bases between. CDR3 size: 15 residues. From germline, CDR1 is SGHTA and CDR2 FQGNSA. In DNA, the CDR3 is TGTGCCAGCAGCTTAGCCGTCTCCAGGGATGAGACCCAGTACTTC. As protein: CASSLAVSRDETQYF.

The CDR3 reads CASSAGTTHSPLHF. CDR3 nucleotide sequence: TGTGCCAGCAGCGCCGGGACTACTCATTCACCCCTCCACTTT. V and J are TRBV9 and TRBJ1-6, with D tentatively TRBD1 (5 bases). The CDR3 is 14 residues long. With 3 bases removed from V and 8 bases from J, the gap between germline ends came to 12 bases. Germline CDR1 SGDLS, CDR2 YYNGEE.

V and J are TRBV2 and TRBJ2-3; 8 nucleotides agree with TRBD2. Germline loops: CDR1 SNHLY, CDR2 FYNNEI. V gave up 8 bases and J gave up 4 bases; unmatched junction bases: 8. The CDR3 contains 14 residues. The CDR3 sequence is CASGGIAGPDTQYF. The CDR3 coding sequence is TGTGCCAGCGGTGGGATAGCGGGACCAGATACGCAGTATTTT.

This chain connects TRBV24-1 to TRBJ2-7, with TRBD1 as a possible D gene (6 bases). The CDR3 totals 15 residues. Germline-derived CDR1 and CDR2 are KGHDR and SFDVKD. V was clipped by 4 bases and J by 0 bases, with 12 bases between them. The CDR3 reads CATSEPTGHSYEQYF. In nucleotides, the CDR3 is TGTGCCACCAGTGAACCAACAGGGCACTCCTACGAGCAGTACTTC.

This clone occurred once. The chain uses TRBV28 and TRBJ2-1, with 8 bases that match TRBD2. The V segment lost 2 bases and the J segment 4 bases; nucleotides outside the gene matches: 4. Germline CDR1 reads MDHEN; CDR2 reads SYDVKM. The CDR3 runs to 15 residues. The CDR3 spells CASSLEAGVYNEQFF. Here the CDR3 DNA reads TGTGCCAGCAGTTTAGAAGCGGGAGTTTACAATGAGCAGTTCTTC. Looking up the rest from reference TRBV28 and TRBJ2-1 gives the full variable domain: DVKVTQSSRYLVKRTGEKVFLECVQDMDHENMFWYRQDPGLGLRLIYFSYDVKMKEKGDIPEGYSVSREKKERFSLILESASTNQTSMYLCASSLEAGVYNEQFFGPGTRLTVL.

The V and J genes are TRBV6-5 and TRBJ1-6; 11 bases are a match to TRBD1. Per the germline V gene, CDR1 is MNHEY and CDR2 is SVGAGI. V was pared by 7 bases and J by 8 bases, with 7 bases of the junction left unmatched. The CDR3 runs 15 residues. The CDR3 loop is CASTKGTGGYSPLHF. In DNA form, the CDR3 reads TGTGCCAGCACCAAAGGGACAGGGGGTTATTCACCCCTCCACTTT.

Only one count was recorded for this clone. V is TRBV20-1 and J is TRBJ1-2; no clear D gene. Germline CDR1 is DFQATT and CDR2 is SNEGSKA (reference sequence). Trimming stripped 6 bases from V and 8 bases from J, with 10 bases between. The CDR3 sequence is 10 residues long. CDR3 DNA sequence: TGCAGTGCCCTAGTTCAGGGCTACACCTTC. Translation gives CSALVQGYTF.

This chain connects TRBV28 to TRBJ2-7; D is undetermined. In germline, CDR1 is MDHEN, CDR2 SYDVKM. Trimming shortened V by 6 bases and J by 9 bases, and 18 bases separated the two germline ends. CDR3 size: 13 residues. This CDR3 reads CASSGDNPLRQYF. The CDR3 region has the DNA TGTGCCAGCAGCGGTGACAATCCCCTGCGGCAGTACTTC. Full variable domain (rest looked up from reference TRBV28 and TRBJ2-7): DVKVTQSSRYLVKRTGEKVFLECVQDMDHENMFWYRQDPGLGLRLIYFSYDVKMKEKGDIPEGYSVSREKKERFSLILESASTNQTSMYLCASSGDNPLRQYFGPGTRLTVT.

V gene TRBV10-2 combines with J gene TRBJ2-4, with D maybe TRBD1 (6 bases). V lost 2 bases, J lost 6 bases, and 14 bases lay in between. The CDR3 totals 15 residues. CDR1 is WSHSY, CDR2 SAAADI, per germline. The CDR3 DNA reads as TGCGCCAGCAGTGAGATCACAGGGCCCCTAAACATTCAGTACTTC. It codes for CASSEITGPLNIQYF.